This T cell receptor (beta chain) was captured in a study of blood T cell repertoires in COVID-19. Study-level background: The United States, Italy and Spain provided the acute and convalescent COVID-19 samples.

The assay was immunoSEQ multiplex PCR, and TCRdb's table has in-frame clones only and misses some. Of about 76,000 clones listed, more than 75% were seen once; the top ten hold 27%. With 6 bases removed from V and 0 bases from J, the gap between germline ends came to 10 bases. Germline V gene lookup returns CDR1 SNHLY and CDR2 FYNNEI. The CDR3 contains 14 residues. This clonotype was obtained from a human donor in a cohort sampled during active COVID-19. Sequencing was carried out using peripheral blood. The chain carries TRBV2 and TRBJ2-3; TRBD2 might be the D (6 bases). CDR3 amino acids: CASREGTSTDTQYF. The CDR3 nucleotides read TGTGCCAGCAGGGAGGGGACTAGCACAGATACGCAGTATTTT.